A selection of T cell receptor beta chains follows, all from one sample in a study of response to subunit inactivated influenza vaccine. TCRdb redid the calling of the RT-PCR reads with MiXCR, one entry per CDR3 protein. The data show 560,000 or so distinct CDR3 sequences, under 9% seen once. This material consisted of PBMCs from blood, taken about 23 months after vaccination. Receptors were obtained from a man between 50 and 69 years old who received an inactivated influenza vaccine. CDR3s include the opening cysteine and the closing phenylalanine or tryptophan. A D gene is named only where the DNA matches it firmly. A row's size may be missing; if present it is once, few, many or a size class.

clone_size j_call d_call v_call cdr3_nt cdr3_aa
many TRBJ1-5 . TRBV28 TGTGCCAGCACAGGGACGCGCAATCAGCCCCAGCATTTT CASTGTRNQPQHF
. TRBJ2-7 TRBD2 TRBV20-1 TGCAGTGCTAGAGATCCTAGCGGGGCCAACGAGCAGTACTTC CSARDPSGANEQYF
. TRBJ2-3 TRBD2 TRBV29-1 TGCAGCGTCTCGCTAGCGGGGGCCTTCACAGATACGCAGTATTTT CSVSLAGAFTDTQYF
. TRBJ1-2 . TRBV11-2 TGTGCCAGCAGCTATACGTCGGCGGGGGCCTATGGCTACACCTTC CASSYTSAGAYGYTF
few TRBJ2-7 TRBD1 TRBV5-1 TGCGCCAGCTGCTTAGGGGACAGGGGTCGGGACGAGCAGTACTTC CASCLGDRGRDEQYF
many TRBJ2-5 . TRBV12-3/TRBV12-4 TGTGCCAGCAGTTTCGGTACTACGGCAGGGGCGGGGGAGACCCAGTACTTC CASSFGTTAGAGETQYF
. TRBJ1-3 . TRBV16 TGTGCCAGCAGCCAATCGACAGGATGGGGAAACACCATATATTTT CASSQSTGWGNTIYF
many TRBJ1-6 TRBD1 TRBV5-1 TGCGCCAGCAGCTTGGTCCCCTCCGGGACAGGGGATGTGTCCTATAATTCACCCCTCCACTTT CASSLVPSGTGDVSYNSPLHF
. TRBJ1-2 . TRBV15 TGTGCCACCAGCAGAGAGGCTCGAGGTCCGGGTGGCTACACCTTC CATSREARGPGGYTF
many TRBJ2-2 . TRBV29-1 TGCAGCGTGCTAGCAACCGGGGAGCTGTTTTTT CSVLATGELFF
few TRBJ2-2 TRBD2 TRBV7-2 TGTGCCAGCAGCGTAAGGCAGCGGGAGAGAGCTTTCGGGGAGCTGTTTTTT CASSVRQRERAFGELFF
. TRBJ2-1 . TRBV12-3/TRBV12-4 TGTGCCAGCAGTTTTCGAGACAGGCTAGAGTACAATGAGCAGTTCTTC CASSFRDRLEYNEQFF
few TRBJ2-5 TRBD2 TRBV7-2 TGTGCCAGCAGCTTAGCGATGGGACTAGCGGGGGGTCTTCTACAGTACTTC CASSLAMGLAGGLLQYF
many TRBJ2-4 . TRBV12-3/TRBV12-4 TGTGCCAGCAGCCCCTTTGTGACCAAAAACATTCAGTACTTC CASSPFVTKNIQYF
few TRBJ1-5 TRBD1 TRBV4-1 TGCGCCAGCAGCCAAGATCCGGGACAGGGAATGACCCCTCAGCCCCAGCATTTT CASSQDPGQGMTPQPQHF
few TRBJ2-4 TRBD1 TRBV12-3/TRBV12-4 TGTGCCAGCAGTCCACAGGGGGCGCTTGGGGCCAAAAACATTCAGTACTTC CASSPQGALGAKNIQYF
many TRBJ2-3 TRBD2 TRBV7-8 TGTGCCAGCAGCTTAGCCGGGACGGGAGGAGATACGCAGTATTTT CASSLAGTGGDTQYF
. TRBJ2-2 . TRBV6-2/TRBV6-3 TGTGCCAGCAGTTACCAGGCGGGCAGGGAGGACACCGGGGAGCTGTTTTTT CASSYQAGREDTGELFF
. TRBJ2-2 TRBD1 TRBV6-1 TGTGCCAGCGGGCGGTGGGGACAGGGCCCCACCGGGGAGCTGTTTTTT CASGRWGQGPTGELFF
few TRBJ2-1 TRBD2 TRBV20-1 TGCAGTGCTAGAGCGGGGGGGCCTAAAGCCTACAATGAGCAGTTCTTC CSARAGGPKAYNEQFF
. TRBJ2-5 . TRBV5-1 TGCGCCAGCAGCTTGTTCCGGGCGGATCAAGAGACCCAGTACTTC CASSLFRADQETQYF
many TRBJ2-7 . TRBV11-3 TGTGCCAGCAGCTTAGATGCGGGCTACGAGCAGTACTTC CASSLDAGYEQYF
. TRBJ2-7 . TRBV15 TGTGCCACCAGCAGAGAAGGGCAGGGAAGTTTGCGGGAGCAGTACTTC CATSREGQGSLREQYF
few TRBJ2-7 TRBD2 TRBV20-1 TGCAGTGCTAGAGGACTAGCGGGTATTATCTCCTACGAGCAGTACTTC CSARGLAGIISYEQYF
many TRBJ2-3 . TRBV7-2 TGTGCCAGTACTCTCCGGGACCCTGGGCCAGATACGCAGTATTTT CASTLRDPGPDTQYF
few TRBJ2-7 . TRBV2 TGTGCCAGCAGTTACAGGGTCCACGAGCAGTACTTC CASSYRVHEQYF
few TRBJ2-6 TRBD2 TRBV9 TGTGCCAGCAGCAATAGCGGGAGGGCCCATGGGGCCAACGTCCTGACTTTC CASSNSGRAHGANVLTF
many TRBJ1-5 . TRBV2 TGTGCCAGCAGGGGAGGCAGCAATCAGCCCCAGCATTTT CASRGGSNQPQHF
few TRBJ2-1 TRBD2 TRBV2 TGTGCCAGCGGGAGCGGGGCCAATGAGCAGTTCTTC CASGSGANEQFF
few TRBJ2-2 . TRBV29-1 TGCAGCGTTGAGACAGGCGGCTTCAACACCGGGGAGCTGTTTTTT CSVETGGFNTGELFF
many TRBJ2-7 . TRBV7-9 TGTGCCAGCAGCTTAGCCGGGGGTCCCCTCGAGCAGTACTTC CASSLAGGPLEQYF
. TRBJ2-5 TRBD1 TRBV4-2 TGTGCCAGCAGCCCCACGGACAGGCAAGAGACCCAGTACTTC CASSPTDRQETQYF
few TRBJ2-1 TRBD2 TRBV14 TGTGCCAGCAGCACGGGTCGGGACTACTACAATGAGCAGTTCTTC CASSTGRDYYNEQFF
. TRBJ2-1 TRBD1 TRBV12-3/TRBV12-4 TGTGCCAGCAGGCCGGACAGGGGAAATGGGCAGTTCTTC CASRPDRGNGQFF
few TRBJ2-2 TRBD1 TRBV7-8 TGTGCCAGCAGCCTCAAGCCCGTCCGGACAGGGAACACCGGGGAGCTGTTTTTT CASSLKPVRTGNTGELFF
once TRBJ2-3 . TRBV10-3 TGTGCCACCGGGACTGGCGGACCAGATACGCAGTATTTT CATGTGGPDTQYF
. TRBJ1-5 . TRBV15 TGTGCCACCAGCAGCACCGAATATAGCAATCAGCCCCAGCATTTT CATSSTEYSNQPQHF
. TRBJ1-4 . TRBV10-3 TGTGCCATCAGCGAAGCAACTAATGAAAAACTGTTTTTT CAISEATNEKLFF
many TRBJ2-3 TRBD1 TRBV10-3 TGTGCCACCCGGACAGGGGTCACGGTTACAGATACGCAGTATTTT CATRTGVTVTDTQYF
once TRBJ1-5 TRBD1 TRBV12-3/TRBV12-4 TGTGCCAGCAGGGGACCGGGACAGGACTTACAGCCCCAGCATTTT CASRGPGQDLQPQHF
few TRBJ2-7 TRBD2 TRBV5-1 TGCGCCAGCAGCTTTTTAACGGGAGGCCTCGAGCAGTACTTC CASSFLTGGLEQYF
. TRBJ2-1 TRBD2 TRBV7-8 TGTGCCAGCAGCCCCAGGCTAGCGGGGGGATGGAATGAGCAGTTCTTC CASSPRLAGGWNEQFF
few TRBJ2-1 TRBD2 TRBV5-1 TGCGCCAGCAGCGCTAGCGGGTCCTACAATGAGCAGTTCTTC CASSASGSYNEQFF
. TRBJ1-2 . TRBV11-2 TGTGCCAGCAGCTTATTTATCGGGGATGGCTACACCTTC CASSLFIGDGYTF
few TRBJ1-4 . TRBV10-3 TGTGCCATCAGTCCGGGGACTTTTGGTGAAAAACTGTTTTTT CAISPGTFGEKLFF
few TRBJ1-1 TRBD1 TRBV29-1 TGCAGCGTTGAAGATGCAGGGGGGGCAGAAACTGAAGCTTTCTTT CSVEDAGGAETEAFF
many TRBJ2-4 . TRBV7-8 TGTGCCAGCGGTACGACAGACCTGCAGTACTTC CASGTTDLQYF
. TRBJ2-7 TRBD1 TRBV29-1 TGCAGCGTATCCCGGGACAGGGGTGTCGGCGAGCAGTACTTC CSVSRDRGVGEQYF
many TRBJ2-7 TRBD2 TRBV25-1 TGTGCCACCAGCCGGGGGGGGATGGGATACGAGCAGTACTTC CATSRGGMGYEQYF
few TRBJ2-5 TRBD2 TRBV27 TGTGCCAGCAGTTCCCCCGGACTAGCGGGCCGCGGGACCCAGTACTTC CASSSPGLAGRGTQYF
many TRBJ1-3 . TRBV5-1 TGCGCCAGCAGCCTGGGTTACCGGGACCAGGGAAACACCATATATTTT CASSLGYRDQGNTIYF
. TRBJ2-2 TRBD1 TRBV19 TGTGCCAGTCGGGACAGGGCAGTCACCGGGGAGCTGTTTTTT CASRDRAVTGELFF